Shown below are 5 T cell receptor beta chains from a single sample sequenced in a study of response to subunit inactivated influenza vaccine. TCRdb recomputed calls from the RT-PCR reads with MiXCR, one row per CDR3 protein. The profile covers hundreds of thousands of distinct CDR3 sequences, with about 18% appearing a single time and roughly 10% taken by the ten largest. Source: PBMCs from blood, taken more than 4 days after vaccination. These TCRs come from a man over 45 who received an inactivated influenza vaccine.

The chain combines TRBV5-1 with TRBJ2-1, with D perhaps matching TRBD1 (5 bases). V was trimmed by 4 bases and J by 4 bases, leaving 9 bases between them. Germline CDR1 is SGHRS and CDR2 is YFSETQ. CDR3 size: 13 residues. CDR3 in amino acids: CASSGQLYNEQFF. In DNA form, the CDR3 reads TGCGCCAGCAGCGGACAACTTTACAATGAGCAGTTCTTC. The full variable domain, completed using reference TRBV5-1 and TRBJ2-1, is KAGVTQTPRYLIKTRGQQVTLSCSPISGHRSVSWYQQTPGQGLQFLFEYFSETQRNKGNFPGRFSGRQFSNSRSEMNVSTLELGDSALYLCASSGQLYNEQFFGPGTRLTVL.

V and J are TRBV20-1 and TRBJ1-5, with D perhaps matching TRBD1 (6 bases). Germline values: CDR1 DFQATT, CDR2 SNEGSKA (reference sequence). CDR3 length: 15 residues. V dropped 4 bases and J dropped 3 bases, with 16 bases sitting between them. CDR3 in amino acids: CSATRTVGHNQPQHF. The CDR3, as DNA: TGCAGTGCTACGAGGACAGTGGGTCACAATCAGCCCCAGCATTTT.

There are many counts of this clonotype. The chain is built from TRBV7-8 and TRBJ2-7; 11 positions match TRBD2. Unmatched junction bases numbered 4, after V lost 1 base and J lost 2 bases. Looked up from germline, CDR1 is SGHVS and CDR2 is FQNEAQ. The CDR3 sequence is 16 residues long. DNA for the CDR3: TGTGCCAGCAGCTTAGAGGGACTAGCGGCGCCCTACGAGCAGTACTTC. Translation: CASSLEGLAAPYEQYF. The variable domain in full, with the rest retrieved from reference TRBV7-8 and TRBJ2-7, is GAGVSQSPRYKVAKRGQDVALRCDPISGHVSLFWYQQALGQGPEFLTYFQNEAQLDKSGLPSDRFFAERPEGSVSTLKIQRTQQEDSAVYLCASSLEGLAAPYEQYFGPGTRLTVT.

CDR3 in amino acids: CASSQVTGRETQYF. In nucleotides, the CDR3 is TGTGCCAGCAGCCAAGTGACAGGGAGAGAGACCCAGTACTTC. The chain carries TRBV4-2 and TRBJ2-5; 7 bases map to TRBD1. V lost 1 base and J lost 4; bases outside the gene matches: 3. Germline assignment: CDR1 LGHNA and CDR2 YNFKEQ. CDR3 size: 14 residues.

This clonotype came up many times. The chain recombines TRBV12-3 or TRBV12-4 with TRBJ2-1; D is uncertain. Between the trimmed V and J ends, which lost 5 bases and 6 bases, there was a span of 11 bases. The CDR3 contains 13 residues. The CDR3 sequence: CASSRQQLNEQFF. The CDR3 DNA is TGTGCCAGCAGTCGCCAACAGCTCAATGAGCAGTTCTTC.